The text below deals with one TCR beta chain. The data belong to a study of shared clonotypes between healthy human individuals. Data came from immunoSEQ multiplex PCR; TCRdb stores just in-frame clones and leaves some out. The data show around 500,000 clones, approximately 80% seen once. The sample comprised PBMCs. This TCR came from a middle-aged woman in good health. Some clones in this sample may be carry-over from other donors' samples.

In DNA form, the CDR3 reads TGTGCCAGCAGCTTAAGACAGGCGAACACTGAAGCTTTCTTT. Its translation is CASSLRQANTEAFF. This rearrangement joins TRBV7-6 to TRBJ1-1, with a weak D call TRBD1 (6 bases). Between the trimmed V and J ends, which lost 2 bases and 1 base, there was a span of 8 bases. The CDR3 contains 14 residues. Per germline, CDR1 SGHVS and CDR2 FNYEAQ.